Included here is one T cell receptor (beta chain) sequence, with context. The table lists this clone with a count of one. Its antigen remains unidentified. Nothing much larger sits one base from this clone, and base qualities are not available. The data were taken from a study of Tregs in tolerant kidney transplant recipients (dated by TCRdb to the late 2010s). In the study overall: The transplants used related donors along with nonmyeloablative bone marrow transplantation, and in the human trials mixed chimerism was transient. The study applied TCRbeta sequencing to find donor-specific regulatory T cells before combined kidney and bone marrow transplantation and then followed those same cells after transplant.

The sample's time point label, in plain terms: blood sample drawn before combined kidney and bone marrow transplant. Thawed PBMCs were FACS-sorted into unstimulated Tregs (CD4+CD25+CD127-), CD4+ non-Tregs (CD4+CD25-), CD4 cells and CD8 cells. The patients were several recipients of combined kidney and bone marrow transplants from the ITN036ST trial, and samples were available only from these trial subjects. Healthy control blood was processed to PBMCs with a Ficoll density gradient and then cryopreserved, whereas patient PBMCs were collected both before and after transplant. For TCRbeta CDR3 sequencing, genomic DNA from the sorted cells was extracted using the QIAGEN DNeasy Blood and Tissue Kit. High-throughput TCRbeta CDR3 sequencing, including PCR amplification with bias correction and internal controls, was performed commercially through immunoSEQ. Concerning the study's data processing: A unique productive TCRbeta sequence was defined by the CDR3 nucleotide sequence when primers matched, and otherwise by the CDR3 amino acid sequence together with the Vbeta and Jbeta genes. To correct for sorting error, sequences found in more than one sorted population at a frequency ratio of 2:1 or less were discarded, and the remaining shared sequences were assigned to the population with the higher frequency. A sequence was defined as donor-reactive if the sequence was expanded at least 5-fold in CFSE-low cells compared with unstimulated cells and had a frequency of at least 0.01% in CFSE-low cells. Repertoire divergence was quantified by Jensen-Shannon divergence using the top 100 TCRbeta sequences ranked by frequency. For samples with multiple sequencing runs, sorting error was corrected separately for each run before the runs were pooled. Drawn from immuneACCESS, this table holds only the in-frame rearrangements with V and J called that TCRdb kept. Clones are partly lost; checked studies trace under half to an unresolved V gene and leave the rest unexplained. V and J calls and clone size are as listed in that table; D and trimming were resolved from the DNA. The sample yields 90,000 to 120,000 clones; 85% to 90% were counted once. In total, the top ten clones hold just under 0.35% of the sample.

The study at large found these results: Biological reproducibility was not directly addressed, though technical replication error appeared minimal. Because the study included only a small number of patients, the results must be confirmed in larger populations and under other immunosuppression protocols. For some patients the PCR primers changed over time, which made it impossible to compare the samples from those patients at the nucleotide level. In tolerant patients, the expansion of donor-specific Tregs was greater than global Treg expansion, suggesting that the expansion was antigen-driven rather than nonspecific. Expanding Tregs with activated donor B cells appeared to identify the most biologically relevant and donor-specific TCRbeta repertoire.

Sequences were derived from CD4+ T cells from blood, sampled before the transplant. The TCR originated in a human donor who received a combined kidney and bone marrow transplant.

The CDR3 region: CASRRPGTNTGELFF. The DNA sequence is given as TGTGCCAGCAGGCGGCCTGGCACGAACACCGGGGAGCTGTTTTTT. The chain couples TRBV9 to TRBJ2-2, with the D segment identity uncertain. The CDR3 holds 15 amino acids from the cysteine to the phenylalanine. Solely the CDR3 DNA is kept, with 45 bases framed from the first base. V is shortened by 5 bases, J by 0 bases, and the region joining them spans 11 bases. The germline V gene provides CDR1 SGDLS and CDR2 YYNGEE.